This entry lists 7 T cell receptor beta chains sequenced from one sample in a study of blood T cell repertoires in COVID-19. The table came from immunoSEQ multiplex PCR; TCRdb's copy has only in-frame clones and leaves some out. The sample contains about 380,000 clones, more than 70% of which appear only once. The sample taken for sequencing was peripheral blood. The source of these receptors is a man aged 40-55 years with acute or convalescent COVID-19.

This clone was seen a single time. V and J are TRBV2 and TRBJ1-4; 7 bases line up with TRBD1. The length of the CDR3 is 13 residues. Germline lookup yields CDR1 SNHLY and CDR2 FYNNEI. V lost 5 bases and J lost 8; bases outside the gene matches: 5. This chain's CDR3 is CASSNRGWEKLFF. CDR3 nucleotides: TGTGCCAGCAGTAACAGGGGATGGGAAAAACTGTTTTTT.

This rearrangement joins TRBV2 to TRBJ2-7; 8 bases align to TRBD1. CDR1 is SNHLY and CDR2 is FYNNEI in the germline V gene. The junction had 10 bases not matched to a gene; V was cut back by 8 bases and J by 4 bases. The CDR3 loop spans 14 amino acids. For the CDR3, the DNA is TGTGCCAGCGGACAGGGACAGGCCGTTTACGAGCAGTACTTC. This translates into CASGQGQAVYEQYF.

This chain joins TRBV20-1 and TRBJ2-1, with 9 bases that match TRBD2. CDR1 is DFQATT, CDR2 SNEGSKA, per germline (reference sequence). V gave up 3 bases and J gave up 12 bases; unmatched junction bases: 12. This CDR3 is 14 amino acids long. The CDR3 loop reads CSASIAGDLRAQFF. The CDR3 DNA is TGCAGTGCTAGTATAGCGGGGGACCTGAGGGCGCAGTTCTTC.

V is TRBV4-3 and J is TRBJ2-5, with D tentatively TRBD2 (5 bases). There are 14 residues in the CDR3. Germline V gene sequence: CDR1 LGHNA, CDR2 YSLEER. Trimming left V 0 bases short and J 5 bases short, with 10 bases between. CDR3 loop: CASSQDRGLETQYF. In DNA form, the CDR3 reads TGCGCCAGCAGCCAAGATCGAGGGTTGGAGACCCAGTACTTC.

The chain recombines TRBV6-5 with TRBJ1-4; a weak D match, TRBD1 (6 bases). CDR1 and CDR2 from the germline V gene are MNHEY and SVGAGI. This CDR3 contains 14 residues. The V end was cut by 5 bases, the J end by 7 bases, with 14 bases between. In DNA form, the CDR3 reads TGTGCCAGCAGTCCGACAGGAGGTCGTGAAAAACTGTTTTTT. It encodes CASSPTGGREKLFF.

The rearrangement links TRBV19 to TRBJ2-5; D possibly corresponds to TRBD2 (6 bases). The ends were cut back, 3 bases at V and 5 bases at J, with 10 bases in the middle. This CDR3 is 13 amino acids long. CDR1 LNHDA and CDR2 SQIVND come from the germline V gene (reference sequence). The CDR3: CASSMGGPETQYF. CDR3 nucleotides: TGTGCCAGTAGTATGGGGGGACCGGAGACCCAGTACTTC.

The chain employs TRBV5-1 and TRBJ2-2, with 11 nucleotides matching TRBD1. Germline CDR1 SGHRS, CDR2 YFSETQ. V lost 5 bases, J lost 2 bases, and 8 bases stayed unmatched. CDR3 size: 17 residues. The CDR3 here is CASRILRTGGNTGELFF. DNA for the CDR3: TGCGCCAGCAGAATCCTCCGGACAGGGGGCAACACCGGGGAGCTGTTTTTT.